One sample yielded the 11 T cell receptor beta chains listed below, sequenced in a study of T cell responses to AZD1222 COVID-19 vaccine. The protocol was immunoSEQ multiplex PCR, while the TCRdb copy is restricted to in-frame clones and leaves out a portion. The data show about 140,000 clones, over 80% seen once. The sample in question was peripheral blood, obtained 28 days after the second AZD1222 dose. The receptors here all came from an adult who received the AZD1222 COVID-19 vaccine.

V usage is TRBV7-8 and J usage is TRBJ2-1; maybe TRBD2 (6 bases). Trimming stripped 3 bases from V and 9 bases from J, with 15 bases between. The CDR3 contains 14 residues. CDR1 and CDR2 (germline): SGHVS, FQNEAQ. The CDR3 reads CASSFFTSSVEQFF. The DNA of the CDR3 is TGTGCCAGCAGCTTTTTCACTAGCTCGGTTGAGCAGTTCTTC.

V usage is TRBV5-4 and J usage is TRBJ2-2; the match to TRBD1 covers 12 bases. The CDR3 covers 17 residues. Germline CDR1 reads SGHNT; CDR2 reads YYREEE (reference sequence). The junction had 10 bases not matched to a gene; V was cut back by 4 bases and J by 6 bases. The chain's CDR3 is CASSASPGQGASGELFF. As DNA, the CDR3 is TGTGCCAGCAGCGCGAGTCCGGGACAGGGGGCATCCGGGGAGCTGTTTTTT.

This clone was counted between two and nine times. This chain joins TRBV30 and TRBJ1-3; possible D gene TRBD1, 5 bases. Looked up from germline, CDR1 is GTSNPN and CDR2 is SVGIG (reference sequence). Trimming removed 4 bases at V and 4 bases at J, with 17 bases between. There are 15 residues in the CDR3. The CDR3 sequence is CAWTLAVGQGNTIYF. The DNA for the CDR3 is TGTGCCTGGACCCTTGCCGTAGGACAAGGAAACACCATATATTTT.

J is TRBJ2-3 and V is TRBV10-1; tentatively, D is TRBD2 (6 bases). The CDR3 length is 15 residues. Per germline, CDR1 WNHNN and CDR2 SYGVQD (reference sequence). V lost 2 bases and J lost 4, with 13 bases in between. CDR3 DNA: TGCGCCAGCAGTGAGCCGGGAGTTTTGGCAGATACGCAGTATTTT. This encodes CASSEPGVLADTQYF.

The V call is TRBV19, the J call TRBJ2-2, with 9 bases that match TRBD2. The CDR3 sequence is 15 residues long. Losses at the gene ends were 10 bases for V and 6 bases for J; bases not matched to a gene: 12. Germline V CDR1 and CDR2: LNHDA, SQIVND (reference sequence). The CDR3 DNA reads as TGTGCCACCCAAGAGCGGGAGGTGAGGGCCGGGGAGCTGTTTTTT. The encoded protein is CATQEREVRAGELFF.

V is TRBV5-4 and J is TRBJ1-1; D gene uncertain. The CDR3 spans 14 residues. V was cut by 1 base and J by 0 bases, with 7 bases left in between. Germline V CDR1 and CDR2: SGHNT, YYREEE (reference sequence). CDR3 DNA: TGTGCCAGCAGCTTGTCAGGAGTGAACACTGAAGCTTTCTTT. This sequence encodes CASSLSGVNTEAFF.

V and J are TRBV9 and TRBJ2-1, with TRBD2 identical over 10 bases. In germline, CDR1 is SGDLS, CDR2 YYNGEE. The CDR3 is made up of 16 amino acids. Trimming took 4 bases from V and 10 from J; bases not matched to a gene: 14. CDR3 nucleotides: TGTGCCAGCAGCCCTTCCGTCCTAGCGGGAGATTGGGAGCAGTTCTTC. This codes for CASSPSVLAGDWEQFF.

This clone was counted once. The rearrangement uses TRBV4-1 and TRBJ2-1; 8 bases agree with TRBD1. Germline V gives CDR1 MGHRA, CDR2 YSYEKL. The junction had 12 bases not matched to a gene; V was cut back by 4 bases and J by 7 bases. The CDR3 loop spans 16 amino acids. In nucleotides, the CDR3 is TGCGCCAGCAGCCTCGTCGGACAGGGAGCCGGGAATGAGCAGTTCTTC. As protein: CASSLVGQGAGNEQFF.

The chain carries TRBV19 and TRBJ1-1, with 7 bases aligning to TRBD1. CDR3 length: 14 residues. Trimming took 6 bases from V and 5 from J; bases not matched to a gene: 9. CDR1 is LNHDA and CDR2 is SQIVND in the germline V gene (reference sequence). The CDR3 nucleotides read TGTGCCAGTAGAACCGTGACAGGGAGAACTGAAGCTTTCTTT. Translating gives CASRTVTGRTEAFF.

V is TRBV18 and J is TRBJ2-7, with 9 bases lining up with TRBD1. Unmatched junction bases numbered 4, after V lost 3 bases and J lost 4 bases. The CDR3 runs 14 residues. The V gene's germline CDR1 is KGHSH and CDR2 LQKENI. The CDR3 loop is CASSPPGTGYEQYF. The CDR3 nucleotides are TGTGCCAGCTCACCCCCCGGGACAGGGTACGAGCAGTACTTC.

This clone has a single count. The chain links TRBV27 to TRBJ1-1, with D possibly TRBD1 on 5 matching bases. The CDR3 extends over 15 amino acids. Trimming cost V 5 bases and J 5 bases, with 18 bases left between them. Germline CDR1 reads MNHEY; CDR2 reads SMNVEV (reference sequence). The CDR3 DNA sequence: TGTGCCAGCAGTCTCAAAGGAGGGGCCGGGACTGAAGCTTTCTTT. Its translation is CASSLKGGAGTEAFF.